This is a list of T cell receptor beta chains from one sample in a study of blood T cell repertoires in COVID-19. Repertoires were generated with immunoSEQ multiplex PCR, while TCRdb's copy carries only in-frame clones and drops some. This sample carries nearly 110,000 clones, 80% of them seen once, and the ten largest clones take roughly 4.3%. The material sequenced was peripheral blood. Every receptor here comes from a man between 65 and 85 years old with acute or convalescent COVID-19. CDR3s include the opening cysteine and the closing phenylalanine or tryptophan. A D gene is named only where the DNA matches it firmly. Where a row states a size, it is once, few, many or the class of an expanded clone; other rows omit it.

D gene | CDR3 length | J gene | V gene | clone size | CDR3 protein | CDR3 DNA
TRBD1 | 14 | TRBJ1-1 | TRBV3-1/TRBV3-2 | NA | CASSRGTGGAEAFF | TGTGCCAGCAGCCGTGGGACAGGAGGGGCTGAAGCTTTCTTT
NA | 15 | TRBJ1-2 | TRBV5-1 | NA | CASSFMQGGDYGYTF | TGCGCCAGCAGCTTTATGCAGGGTGGGGACTATGGCTACACCTTC
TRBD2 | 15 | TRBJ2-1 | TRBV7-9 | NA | CASSLFSGTYNEQFF | TGTGCCAGCAGCTTATTTAGCGGGACCTACAATGAGCAGTTCTTC
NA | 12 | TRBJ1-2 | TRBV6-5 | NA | CATSGTLYGYTF | TGTGCCACCTCCGGGACACTCTATGGCTACACCTTC
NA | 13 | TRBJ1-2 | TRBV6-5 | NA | CASSYTDYGYTTF | TGTGCCAGCAGTTACACCGACTATGGCTACACCACCTTC
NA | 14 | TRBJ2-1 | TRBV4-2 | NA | CASSQLGGNNEQFF | TGTGCCAGCAGCCAACTCGGGGGAAACAATGAGCAGTTCTTC
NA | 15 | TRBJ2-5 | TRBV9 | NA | CASSVEQGQGETQYF | TGTGCCAGCAGCGTAGAACAGGGTCAGGGAGAGACCCAGTACTTC
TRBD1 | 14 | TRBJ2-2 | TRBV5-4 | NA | CASSLEGAIGELFF | TGTGCCAGCAGCTTGGAGGGGGCGATCGGGGAGCTGTTTTTT
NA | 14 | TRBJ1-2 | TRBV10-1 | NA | CASSESLTGTGYTF | TGCGCCAGCAGTGAGTCCCTTACAGGGACTGGCTACACCTTC
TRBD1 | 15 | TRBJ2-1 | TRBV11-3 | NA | CASSSTGTANNEQFF | TGTGCCAGCAGCTCGACCGGGACAGCTAACAATGAGCAGTTCTTC
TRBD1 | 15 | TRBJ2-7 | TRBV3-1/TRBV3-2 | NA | CASSLFVGTDYEQYF | TGTGCCAGCAGCCTGTTTGTTGGGACAGACTACGAGCAGTACTTC
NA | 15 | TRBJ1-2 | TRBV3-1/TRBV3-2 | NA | CASSQASSGFHGYTF | TGTGCCAGCAGCCAAGCGAGCTCGGGGTTCCATGGCTACACCTTC
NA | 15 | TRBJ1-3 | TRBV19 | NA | CASSFGQNSGNTIYF | TGTGCCAGTAGTTTTGGACAGAACTCTGGAAACACCATATATTTT
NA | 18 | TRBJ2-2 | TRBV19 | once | CASSIDGTGGSNTGELFF | TGTGCCAGTAGTATAGATGGTACAGGCGGAAGTAACACCGGGGAGCTGTTTTTT
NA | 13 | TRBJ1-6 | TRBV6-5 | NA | CASSPDSYSPLHF | TGTGCCAGCAGCCCCGACAGTTACTCACCCCTCCACTTT
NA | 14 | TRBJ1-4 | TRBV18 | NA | CASSLSRGNEKLFF | TGTGCCAGCTCACTAAGCAGGGGAAATGAAAAACTGTTTTTT
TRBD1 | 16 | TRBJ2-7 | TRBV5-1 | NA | CASATTGAQYSYEQYF | TGCGCCAGCGCAACCACAGGGGCCCAATACTCCTACGAGCAGTACTTC
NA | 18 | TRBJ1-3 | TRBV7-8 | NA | CASSLTGGLGFPGNTIYF | TGTGCCAGCAGCTTAACGGGGGGGCTTGGGTTTCCTGGAAACACCATATATTTT
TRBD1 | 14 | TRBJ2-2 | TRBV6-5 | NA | CASGRQGAVGELFF | TGTGCCAGCGGGAGACAGGGGGCAGTCGGGGAGCTGTTTTTT
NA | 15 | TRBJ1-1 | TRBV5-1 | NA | CASSSALGLNTEAFF | TGCGCCAGCAGCTCAGCCCTGGGGCTGAACACTGAAGCTTTCTTT
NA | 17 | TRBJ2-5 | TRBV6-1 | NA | CASSEGRTGTLAQTQYF | TGTGCCAGCAGTGAGGGGAGGACAGGCACACTGGCTCAGACCCAGTACTTC
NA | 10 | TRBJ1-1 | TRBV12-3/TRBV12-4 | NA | CASRGTEAFF | TGTGCCAGCCGAGGGACTGAAGCTTTCTTT
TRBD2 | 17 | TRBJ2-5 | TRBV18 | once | CASSPGNPGLEQETQYF | TGTGCCAGCTCACCCGGCAACCCGGGACTAGAACAAGAGACCCAGTACTTC
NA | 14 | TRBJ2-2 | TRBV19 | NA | CASRDSLNTGELFF | TGTGCCAGTAGGGACAGCCTCAACACCGGGGAGCTGTTTTTT
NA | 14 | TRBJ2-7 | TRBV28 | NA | CASSPQRGLDEQYF | TGTGCCAGCAGTCCTCAGCGCGGGTTAGACGAGCAGTACTTC
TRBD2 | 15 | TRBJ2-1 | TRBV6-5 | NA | CASSYRWGGSNEQFF | TGTGCCAGCAGTTACAGGTGGGGGGGGTCTAATGAGCAGTTCTTC
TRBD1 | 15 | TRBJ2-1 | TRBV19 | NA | CASSIPGTGLREQFF | TGTGCCAGTAGTATCCCCGGGACAGGGCTACGTGAGCAGTTCTTC
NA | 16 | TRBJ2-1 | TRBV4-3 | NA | CASSQEDWSSYNEQFF | TGCGCCAGCAGCCAAGAGGATTGGAGCTCCTACAATGAGCAGTTCTTC
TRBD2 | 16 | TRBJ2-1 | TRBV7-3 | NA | CASSFSIAGPSNEQFF | TGTGCCAGCAGCTTCTCTATAGCGGGGCCCTCCAATGAGCAGTTCTTC
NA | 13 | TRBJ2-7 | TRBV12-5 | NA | CASGLSPGDPQYF | TGTGCTAGTGGTTTGTCCCCCGGAGACCCCCAGTACTTC
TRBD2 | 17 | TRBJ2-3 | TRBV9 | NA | CASSPGLAGVATDTQYF | TGTGCCAGCAGCCCGGGACTAGCGGGGGTGGCCACAGATACGCAGTATTTT
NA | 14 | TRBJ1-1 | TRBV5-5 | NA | CASRPDWADTEAFF | TGTGCCAGCAGGCCGGACTGGGCTGACACTGAAGCTTTCTTT
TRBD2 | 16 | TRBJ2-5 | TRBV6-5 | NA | CASSYVGSGGEETQYF | TGTGCCAGCAGTTACGTGGGTAGCGGGGGGGAAGAGACCCAGTACTTC
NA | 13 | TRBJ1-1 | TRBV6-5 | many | CASKPGHSTEAFF | TGTGCCAGCAAGCCGGGACATAGCACTGAAGCTTTCTTT
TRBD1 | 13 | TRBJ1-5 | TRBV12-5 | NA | CASGPTGDQPQHF | TGTGCTAGTGGCCCCACAGGGGACCAGCCCCAGCATTTT
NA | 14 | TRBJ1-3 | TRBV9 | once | CASSPRGSGNTIYF | TGTGCCAGCAGCCCCCGGGGCTCTGGAAACACCATATATTTT
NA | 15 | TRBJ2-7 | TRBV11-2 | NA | CASSYDRPLTYEQYF | TGTGCCAGCAGTTACGACAGGCCCTTAACCTACGAGCAGTACTTC
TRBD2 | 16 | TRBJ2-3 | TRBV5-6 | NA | CASSSPSGGRRYTQYF | TGTGCCAGCAGCTCGCCTAGCGGGGGCCGGAGATATACGCAGTATTTT
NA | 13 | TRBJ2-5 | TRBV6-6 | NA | CASSRGNEETQYF | TGTGCCAGCAGCAGGGGCAACGAAGAGACCCAGTACTTC
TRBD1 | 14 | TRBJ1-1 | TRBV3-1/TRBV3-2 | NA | CASSLTGGGTEAFF | TGTGCCAGCAGCCTTACAGGGGGCGGCACTGAAGCTTTCTTT
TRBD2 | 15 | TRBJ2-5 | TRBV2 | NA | CASTPGTSESETQYF | TGTGCCAGCACCCCCGGGACTAGCGAATCGGAGACCCAGTACTTC
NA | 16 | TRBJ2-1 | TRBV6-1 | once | CASSEEPRQANNEQFF | TGTGCCAGCAGTGAAGAACCGAGACAGGCCAACAATGAGCAGTTCTTC
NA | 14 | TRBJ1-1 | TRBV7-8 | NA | CASSLSTGNTEAFF | TGTGCCAGCAGCCTCTCGACAGGTAACACTGAAGCTTTCTTT
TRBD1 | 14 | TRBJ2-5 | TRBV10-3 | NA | CASSTGELQETQYF | TGTGCCTCCTCAACAGGGGAACTACAAGAGACCCAGTACTTC
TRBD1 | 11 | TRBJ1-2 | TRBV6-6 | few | CASSPQGSYTF | TGTGCCAGCAGCCCACAGGGGAGTTACACCTTC
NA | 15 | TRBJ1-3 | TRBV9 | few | CASTGAITSGNTIYF | TGTGCCAGTACAGGAGCAATTACCTCTGGAAACACCATATATTTT
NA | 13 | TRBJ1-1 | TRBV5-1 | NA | CASTGSMNTEAFF | TGCGCCAGCACTGGCAGTATGAACACTGAAGCTTTCTTT
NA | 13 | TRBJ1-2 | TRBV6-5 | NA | CASSYAGAKGYTF | TGTGCCAGCAGTTACGCGGGGGCGAAGGGCTACACCTTC
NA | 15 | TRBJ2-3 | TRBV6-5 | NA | CASIESLTGPDTQYF | TGTGCCAGCATCGAATCCTTAACAGGCCCAGATACGCAGTATTTT
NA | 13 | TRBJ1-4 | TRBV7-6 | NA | CASRAEPNEKLFF | TGTGCCAGCAGGGCGGAACCTAATGAAAAACTGTTTTTT
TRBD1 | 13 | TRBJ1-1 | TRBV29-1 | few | CSGGQGLGTEAFF | TGCAGCGGGGGACAGGGGTTGGGCACTGAAGCTTTCTTT
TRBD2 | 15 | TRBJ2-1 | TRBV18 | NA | CASSELAGVYNEQFF | TGTGCCAGCTCCGAACTAGCGGGGGTCTACAATGAGCAGTTCTTC
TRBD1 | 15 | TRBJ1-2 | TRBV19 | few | CASSIRTGARNGYTF | TGTGCCAGTAGTATAAGGACAGGGGCCCGAAATGGCTACACCTTC
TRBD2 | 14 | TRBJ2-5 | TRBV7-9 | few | CASSIIQGGETQYF | TGTGCCAGCAGCATTATTCAGGGAGGGGAGACCCAGTACTTC
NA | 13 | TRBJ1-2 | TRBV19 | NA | CASSIGGLDGYTF | TGTGCCAGTAGTATAGGAGGGTTGGACGGCTACACCTTC
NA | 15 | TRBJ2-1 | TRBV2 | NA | CASSEEWQGSSEQFF | TGTGCCAGCAGTGAAGAGTGGCAGGGATCTTCGGAGCAGTTCTTC
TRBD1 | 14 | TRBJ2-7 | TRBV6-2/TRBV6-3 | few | CASSRTGKGNEQYF | TGTGCCAGCAGCCGGACAGGAAAGGGCAACGAGCAGTACTTC